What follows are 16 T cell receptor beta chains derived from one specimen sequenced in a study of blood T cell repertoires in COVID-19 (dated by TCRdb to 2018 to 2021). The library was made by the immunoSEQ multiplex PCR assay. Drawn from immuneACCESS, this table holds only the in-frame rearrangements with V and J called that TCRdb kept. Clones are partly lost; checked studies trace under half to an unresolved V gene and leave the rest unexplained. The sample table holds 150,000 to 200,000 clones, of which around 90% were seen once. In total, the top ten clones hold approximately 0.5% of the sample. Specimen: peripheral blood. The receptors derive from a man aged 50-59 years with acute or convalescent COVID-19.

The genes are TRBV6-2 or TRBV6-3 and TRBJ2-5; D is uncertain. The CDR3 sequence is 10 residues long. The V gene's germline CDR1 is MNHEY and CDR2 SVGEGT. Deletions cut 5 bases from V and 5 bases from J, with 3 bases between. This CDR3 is CASSRETQYF. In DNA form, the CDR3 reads TGTGCCAGCAGTCGGGAGACCCAGTACTTC.

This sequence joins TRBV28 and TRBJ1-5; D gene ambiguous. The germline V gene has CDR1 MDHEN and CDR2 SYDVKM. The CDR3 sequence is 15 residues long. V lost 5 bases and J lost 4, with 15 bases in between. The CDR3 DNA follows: TGTGCCAGCAGTCCGCACCGAGGCGGTAATCAGCCCCAGCATTTT. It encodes CASSPHRGGNQPQHF.

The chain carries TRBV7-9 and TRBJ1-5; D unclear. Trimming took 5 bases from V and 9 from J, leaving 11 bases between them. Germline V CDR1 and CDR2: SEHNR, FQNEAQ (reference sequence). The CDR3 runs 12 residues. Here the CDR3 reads CASSAKAGPQHF. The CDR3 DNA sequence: TGTGCCAGCAGCGCAAAGGCGGGGCCCCAGCATTTT. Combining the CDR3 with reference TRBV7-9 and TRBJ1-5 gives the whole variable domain DTGVSQNPRHKITKRGQNVTFRCDPISEHNRLYWYRQTLGQGPEFLTYFQNEAQLEKSRLLSDRFSAERPKGSFSTLEIQRTEQGDSAMYLCASSAKAGPQHFGDGTRLSIL.

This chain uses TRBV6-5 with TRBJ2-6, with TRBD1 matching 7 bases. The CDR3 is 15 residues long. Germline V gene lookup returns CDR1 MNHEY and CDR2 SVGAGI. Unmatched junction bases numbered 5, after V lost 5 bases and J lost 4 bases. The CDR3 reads CASSRQGLGANVLTF. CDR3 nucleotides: TGTGCCAGCAGTCGACAGGGCTTAGGGGCCAACGTCCTGACTTTC.

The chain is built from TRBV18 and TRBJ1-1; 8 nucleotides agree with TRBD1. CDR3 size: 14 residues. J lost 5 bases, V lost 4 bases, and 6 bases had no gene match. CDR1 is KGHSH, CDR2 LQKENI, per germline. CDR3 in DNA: TGTGCCAGCTCACGGACAGGGTCGTGGACTGAAGCTTTCTTT. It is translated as CASSRTGSWTEAFF.

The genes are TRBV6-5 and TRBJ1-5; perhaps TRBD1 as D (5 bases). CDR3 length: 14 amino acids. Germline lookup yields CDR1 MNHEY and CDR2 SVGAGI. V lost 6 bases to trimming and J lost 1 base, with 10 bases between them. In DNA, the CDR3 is TGTGCCAGCAGCCTAAGACAGAGCAATCAGCCCCAGCATTTT. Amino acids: CASSLRQSNQPQHF.

CDR3 coding DNA: TGTGCCAGCAGTTCCCAGGGGGCGCCTAGTGGCTACACCTTC. The encoded protein is CASSSQGAPSGYTF. V gene TRBV2 combines with J gene TRBJ1-2; 8 bases agree with TRBD1. V lost 5 bases to trimming and J lost 7 bases; unmatched junction nucleotides: 9. The CDR3 runs 14 residues. Germline V CDR1 and CDR2: SNHLY, FYNNEI. The whole variable domain, filled in from reference TRBV2 and TRBJ1-2, reads EPEVTQTPSHQVTQMGQEVILRCVPISNHLYFYWYRQILGQKVEFLVSFYNNEISEKSEIFDDQFSVERPDGSNFTLKIRSTKLEDSAMYFCASSSQGAPSGYTFGSGTRLTVV.

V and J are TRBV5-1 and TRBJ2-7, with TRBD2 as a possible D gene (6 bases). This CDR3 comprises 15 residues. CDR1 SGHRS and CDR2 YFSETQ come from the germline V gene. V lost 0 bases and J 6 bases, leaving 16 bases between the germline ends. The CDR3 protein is CASSLVSPGEVEQYF. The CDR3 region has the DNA TGCGCCAGCAGCTTGGTATCTCCGGGAGAAGTCGAGCAGTACTTC.

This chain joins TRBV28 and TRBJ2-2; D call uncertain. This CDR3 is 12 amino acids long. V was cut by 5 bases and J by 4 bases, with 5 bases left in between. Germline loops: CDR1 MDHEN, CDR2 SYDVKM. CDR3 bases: TGTGCCAGCAGTGAGGTCACCGGGGAGCTGTTTTTT. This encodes CASSEVTGELFF. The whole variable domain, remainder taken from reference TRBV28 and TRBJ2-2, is DVKVTQSSRYLVKRTGEKVFLECVQDMDHENMFWYRQDPGLGLRLIYFSYDVKMKEKGDIPEGYSVSREKKERFSLILESASTNQTSMYLCASSEVTGELFFGEGSRLTVL.

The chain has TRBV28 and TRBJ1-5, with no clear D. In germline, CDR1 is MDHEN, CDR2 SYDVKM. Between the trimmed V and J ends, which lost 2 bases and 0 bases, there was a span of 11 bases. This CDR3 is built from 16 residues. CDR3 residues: CASSLPHSVSNQPQHF. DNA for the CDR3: TGTGCCAGCAGTTTACCCCACAGTGTTAGCAATCAGCCCCAGCATTTT. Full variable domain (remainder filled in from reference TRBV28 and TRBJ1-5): DVKVTQSSRYLVKRTGEKVFLECVQDMDHENMFWYRQDPGLGLRLIYFSYDVKMKEKGDIPEGYSVSREKKERFSLILESASTNQTSMYLCASSLPHSVSNQPQHFGDGTRLSIL.

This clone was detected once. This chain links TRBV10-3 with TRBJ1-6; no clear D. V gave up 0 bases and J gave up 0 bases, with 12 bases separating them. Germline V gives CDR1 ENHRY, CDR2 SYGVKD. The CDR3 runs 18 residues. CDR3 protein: CAISESAGGNSYNSPLHF. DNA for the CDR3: TGTGCCATCAGTGAGTCGGCAGGAGGGAACTCCTATAATTCACCCCTCCACTTT.

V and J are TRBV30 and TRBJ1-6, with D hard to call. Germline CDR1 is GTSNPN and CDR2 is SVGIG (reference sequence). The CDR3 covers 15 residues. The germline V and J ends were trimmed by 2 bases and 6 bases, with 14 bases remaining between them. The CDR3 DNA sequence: TGTGCCTGGAGTACCGGAGGCTATGGTAATTCACCCCTCCACTTT. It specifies CAWSTGGYGNSPLHF.

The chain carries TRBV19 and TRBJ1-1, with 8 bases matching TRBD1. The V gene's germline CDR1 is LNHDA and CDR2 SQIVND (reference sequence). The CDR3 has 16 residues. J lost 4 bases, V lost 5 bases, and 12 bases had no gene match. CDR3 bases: TGTGCCAGTAGTCCTTCGGACAGGGCCATGGGCACTGAAGCTTTCTTT. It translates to CASSPSDRAMGTEAFF.

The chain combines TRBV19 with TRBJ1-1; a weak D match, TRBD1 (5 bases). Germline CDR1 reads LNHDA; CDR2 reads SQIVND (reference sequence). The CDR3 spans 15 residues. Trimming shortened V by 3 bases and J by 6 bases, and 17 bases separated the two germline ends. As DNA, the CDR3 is TGTGCCAGTAGTATGGACCATCAGACAGACTCTGAAGCTTTCTTT. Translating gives CASSMDHQTDSEAFF.

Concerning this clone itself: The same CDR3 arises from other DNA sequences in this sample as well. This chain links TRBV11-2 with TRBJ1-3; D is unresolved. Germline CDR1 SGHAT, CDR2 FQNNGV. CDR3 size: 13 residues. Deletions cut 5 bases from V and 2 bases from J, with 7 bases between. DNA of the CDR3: TGTGCCAGCAGCCCCGCAGCTGGAAACACCATATATTTT. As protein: CASSPAAGNTIYF.

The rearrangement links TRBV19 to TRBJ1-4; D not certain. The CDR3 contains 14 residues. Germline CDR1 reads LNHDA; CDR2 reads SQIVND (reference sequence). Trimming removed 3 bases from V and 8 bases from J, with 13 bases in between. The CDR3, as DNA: TGTGCCAGTAGTATGGGCCAGTTCGGAGAAAAACTGTTTTTT. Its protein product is CASSMGQFGEKLFF.